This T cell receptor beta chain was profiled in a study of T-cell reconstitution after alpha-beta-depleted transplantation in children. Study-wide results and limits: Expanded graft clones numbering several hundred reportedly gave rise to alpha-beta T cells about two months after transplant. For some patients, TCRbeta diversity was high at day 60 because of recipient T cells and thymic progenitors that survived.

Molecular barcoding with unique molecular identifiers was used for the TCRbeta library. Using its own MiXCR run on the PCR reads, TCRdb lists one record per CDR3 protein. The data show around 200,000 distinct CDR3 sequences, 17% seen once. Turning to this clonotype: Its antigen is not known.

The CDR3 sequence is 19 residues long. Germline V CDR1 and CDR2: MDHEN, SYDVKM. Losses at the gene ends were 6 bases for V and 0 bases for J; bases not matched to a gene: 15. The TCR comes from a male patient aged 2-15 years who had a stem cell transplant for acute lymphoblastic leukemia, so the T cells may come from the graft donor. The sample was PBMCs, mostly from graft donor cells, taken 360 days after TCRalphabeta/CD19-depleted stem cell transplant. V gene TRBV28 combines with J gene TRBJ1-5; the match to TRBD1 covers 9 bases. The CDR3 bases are TGTGCCAGCAGCAGTCCTGCATGGGACAGGGCTTATAGCAATCAGCCCCAGCATTTT. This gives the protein CASSSPAWDRAYSNQPQHF.